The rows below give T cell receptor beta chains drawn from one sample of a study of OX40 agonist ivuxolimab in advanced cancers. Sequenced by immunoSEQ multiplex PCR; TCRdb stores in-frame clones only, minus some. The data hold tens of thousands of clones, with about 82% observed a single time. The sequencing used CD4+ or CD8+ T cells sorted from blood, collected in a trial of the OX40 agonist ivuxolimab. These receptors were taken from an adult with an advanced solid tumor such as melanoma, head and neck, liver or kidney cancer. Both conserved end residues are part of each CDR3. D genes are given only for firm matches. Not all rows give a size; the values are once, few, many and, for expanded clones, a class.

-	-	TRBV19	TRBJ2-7	CASGMTASYEQYF	TGTGCCAGTGGCATGACAGCGTCCTACGAGCAGTACTTC
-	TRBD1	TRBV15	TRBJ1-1	CATSATGGLNTEAFF	TGTGCCACCAGCGCGACAGGGGGCTTGAATACTGAAGCTTTCTTT
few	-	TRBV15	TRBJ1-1	CATRQAMNTEAFF	TGTGCCACTCGGCAGGCCATGAACACTGAAGCTTTCTTT
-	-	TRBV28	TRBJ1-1	CASSLLNTEAFF	TGTGCCAGCAGTTTACTGAACACTGAAGCTTTCTTT
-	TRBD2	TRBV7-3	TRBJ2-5	CASSRSSGGRETQYF	TGTGCCAGCAGCAGGTCTAGCGGGGGTAGAGAGACCCAGTACTTC
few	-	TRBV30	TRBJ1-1	CAWSVQGNTEAFF	TGTGCCTGGAGTGTACAGGGGAACACTGAAGCTTTCTTT
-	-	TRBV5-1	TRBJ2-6	CASSLEGPGANVLTF	TGCGCCAGCAGCTTGGAAGGGCCTGGGGCCAACGTCCTGACTTTC
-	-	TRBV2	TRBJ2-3	CASDPQGSTDTQYF	TGTGCCAGTGATCCGCAGGGGAGCACAGATACGCAGTATTTT
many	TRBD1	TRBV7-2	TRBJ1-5	CASSLAGGITQPQHF	TGTGCCAGCAGCTTAGCAGGGGGCATAACTCAGCCCCAGCATTTT
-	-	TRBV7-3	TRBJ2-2	CASSLMATGELFF	TGTGCCAGCAGCTTAATGGCTACCGGGGAGCTGTTTTTT
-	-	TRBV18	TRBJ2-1	CASSPGTNNEQFF	TGTGCCAGCTCACCCGGGACAAACAATGAGCAGTTCTTC
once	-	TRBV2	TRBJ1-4	CASSVTWNNEKLFF	TGTGCCAGCAGTGTAACATGGAATAATGAAAAACTGTTTTTT
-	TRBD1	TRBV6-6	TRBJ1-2	CASSYRQGKFYGYTF	TGTGCCAGCAGTTACCGACAGGGAAAGTTCTATGGCTACACCTTC
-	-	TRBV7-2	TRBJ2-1	CASSLDLYNEQFF	TGTGCCAGCAGCTTAGACTTATACAATGAGCAGTTCTTC
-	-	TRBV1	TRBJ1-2	CTTVQGEPQRGYTF	TGCACCACCGTACAGGGAGAACCCCAGAGGGGCTACACCTTC